A single sample is the source of the 24 T cell receptor beta chains below, sequenced in a study of blood T cells in healthy people across ages. Primers used in a second PCR of about 7 to 11 cycles were a sample-barcoded 5' primer and a J-beta primer mix. TCRdb re-called the 5' RACE reads with MiXCR, one entry per CDR3 protein. The sample lists about 1,500,000 distinct CDR3 sequences, 28% occurring once. Specimen: blood. These receptors originate from a woman aged 30 to 39 in good health.

The V gene is TRBV5-1, the J gene TRBJ2-3; no reliable D call. Germline V CDR1 and CDR2: SGHRS, YFSETQ. The germline V and J ends were trimmed by 2 bases and 0 bases, with 10 bases remaining between them. The CDR3 contains 15 residues. Here the CDR3 DNA reads TGCGCCAGCAGCTTTTGGGGATCTAGCACAGATACGCAGTATTTT. Amino acid sequence: CASSFWGSSTDTQYF.

This clonotype was observed a few times. A clone one base away is much larger, so this may be a read error. V usage is TRBV29-1 and J usage is TRBJ1-2; 8 bases map to TRBD1. The CDR3 spans 12 residues. V lost 4 bases, J lost 4 bases, and 2 bases stayed unmatched. Germline V gene sequence: CDR1 SQVTM, CDR2 ANQGSEA. The CDR3 DNA is TGCAGCGTTGCGACAGGGGTCTATGGCTACACCTTC. This translates into CSVATGVYGYTF.

With respect to this clonotype: A much larger clone sits a single nucleotide away, making a read error possible. J is TRBJ2-7 and V is TRBV6-6; 13 bases are shared with TRBD2. V lost 4 bases to trimming and J lost 6 bases; unmatched junction nucleotides: 12. The germline V gene has CDR1 MNHNY and CDR2 SVGAGI (reference sequence). CDR3 length: 17 residues. The DNA for the CDR3 is TGTGCCAGCAGTTTACCCGGGACTAGCGGGAATCGGATCGAGCAGTACTTC. It specifies CASSLPGTSGNRIEQYF.

The chain couples TRBV29-1 to TRBJ1-1; D call uncertain. Trimming cost V 7 bases and J 2 bases, with 14 bases left between them. Germline V gives CDR1 SQVTM, CDR2 ANQGSEA. CDR3 length: 13 amino acids. CDR3 sequence (DNA): TGCAGCGCCATGGGTACGGATAACACTGAAGCTTTCTTT. It encodes CSAMGTDNTEAFF.

The gene calls are TRBV12-3 or TRBV12-4 and TRBJ1-1; tentative D call: TRBD1 (5 bases). The CDR3 has 16 amino acids. Trimming pared 3 bases from V and 1 base from J, leaving 15 bases between. The CDR3 region is CASSFNKGKGNTEAFF. DNA for the CDR3: TGTGCCAGCAGTTTTAATAAGGGGAAGGGGAACACTGAAGCTTTCTTT.

Ten or more counts support this clonotype. This chain links TRBV20-1 with TRBJ1-2; D unclear. Germline values: CDR1 DFQATT, CDR2 SNEGSKA (reference sequence). V dropped 5 bases and J dropped 8 bases, with 24 bases sitting between them. This CDR3 comprises 15 residues. The CDR3 is CSAGEQDSPQWGYTF. The DNA of the CDR3 is TGCAGTGCTGGGGAGCAGGACTCTCCCCAATGGGGCTACACCTTC.

The chain uses TRBV29-1 and TRBJ2-3; perhaps TRBD2 as D (6 bases). V lost 4 bases and J lost 0, with 8 bases in between. Germline CDR1 SQVTM, CDR2 ANQGSEA. CDR3 length equals 13 residues. CDR3 DNA: TGCAGCGTTGCTGGGACTAGCACAGATACGCAGTATTTT. Amino acid sequence: CSVAGTSTDTQYF.

V is TRBV20-1 and J is TRBJ2-3; 11 bases map to TRBD2. The CDR3 is made up of 15 amino acids. Germline V gene sequence: CDR1 DFQATT, CDR2 SNEGSKA (reference sequence). J was trimmed by 3 bases and V by 3 bases; bases with no gene match: 5. CDR3 region: CSASMLAGGTDTQYF. CDR3 DNA: TGCAGTGCTAGTATGCTAGCGGGAGGAACAGATACGCAGTATTTT.

This clonotype was recorded at least ten times. V is TRBV20-1 and J is TRBJ2-1; D is possibly TRBD1 or TRBD2 (5 bases each). CDR1 is DFQATT, CDR2 SNEGSKA, per germline (reference sequence). There are 14 residues in the CDR3. Trimming shortened V by 5 bases and J by 0 bases, and 11 bases separated the two germline ends. The CDR3 loop is CSALGPSSYNEQFF. The DNA for the CDR3 is TGCAGTGCTTTGGGACCAAGCTCCTACAATGAGCAGTTCTTC.

In this sample, this clonotype turned up many times. The chain has TRBV12-3 or TRBV12-4 and TRBJ2-7, with 16 bases identical to TRBD2. Trimming cost V 5 bases and J 9 bases; bases outside gene matches: 7. The CDR3 runs 15 residues. CDR3 sequence (DNA): TGTGCCAGCAGTCCAGGGACTAGCGGGAGGGTTGTGCAGTACTTC. Translation gives CASSPGTSGRVVQYF.

The V call is TRBV2, the J call TRBJ2-2; the D is unclear. The germline V gene has CDR1 SNHLY and CDR2 FYNNEI. The CDR3 is made up of 12 amino acids. Trimming took off 4 bases at V and 5 bases at J, with 5 bases between the two ends. DNA of the CDR3: TGTGCCAGCAGTGTCGAGACCGGGGAGCTGTTTTTT. Protein sequence: CASSVETGELFF.

This clonotype occurred a few times. The chain joins TRBV27 to TRBJ2-7; D not resolved. CDR1 and CDR2 (germline): MNHEY, SMNVEV (reference sequence). The V and J ends lost 5 bases and 0 bases respectively, with 14 bases between them. The CDR3 is 15 amino acids. As DNA, the CDR3 is TGTGCCAGCAGTCCGGAACGAATCGTCTCCTACGAGCAGTACTTC. Encoded protein: CASSPERIVSYEQYF.

The chain combines TRBV20-1 with TRBJ1-6; TRBD1 agrees at 7 bases. This CDR3 is built from 15 residues. Germline V gives CDR1 DFQATT, CDR2 SNEGSKA (reference sequence). V gave up 1 base and J gave up 9 bases; unmatched junction bases: 9. CDR3 sequence reads: CSARAPWDSRSPLHF. For the CDR3, the DNA is TGCAGTGCTAGAGCCCCTTGGGACAGCCGTTCACCCCTCCACTTT.

The chain employs TRBV5-1 and TRBJ2-7; D unclear. The CDR3 sequence is 14 residues long. The ends were cut back, 7 bases at V and 2 bases at J, with 16 bases in the middle. Germline lookup yields CDR1 SGHRS and CDR2 YFSETQ. The CDR3 loop reads CASGYGSGTYEQYF. CDR3 sequence (DNA): TGCGCCAGCGGCTATGGGTCGGGTACCTACGAGCAGTACTTC.

This clonotype was detected once. With a much larger clone just one base away, this may be a read error. The chain couples TRBV29-1 to TRBJ1-2; D not certain. Germline values: CDR1 SQVTM, CDR2 ANQGSEA. This CDR3 has 12 residues. CDR3 coding DNA: TGCAGCGGGGGTAGTTCTAACCATGGCTACACCTTC. As protein: CSGGSSNHGYTF. Drawing the rest from reference TRBV29-1 and TRBJ1-2, the complete variable domain is SAVISQKPSRDICQRGTSLTIQCQVDSQVTMMFWYRQQPGQSLTLIATANQGSEATYESGFVIDKFPISRPNLTFSTLTVSNMSPEDSSIYLCSGGSSNHGYTFGSGTRLTVV.

The chain links TRBV5-1 to TRBJ2-1; D is possibly TRBD1 or TRBD2 (5 bases each). Germline CDR1 and CDR2: SGHRS and YFSETQ. Deletions cut 3 bases from V and 4 bases from J, with 14 bases between. The CDR3 has 15 residues. This chain's CDR3 is CASSSGTNIYNEQFF. The DNA of the CDR3 is TGCGCCAGCAGCTCAGGGACCAACATATACAATGAGCAGTTCTTC.

J is TRBJ1-4 and V is TRBV5-1; 7 bases align to TRBD1. V trimming: 4 bases; J trimming: 5 bases; junction bases outside the gene matches: 5. Germline-derived CDR1 and CDR2 are SGHRS and YFSETQ. The CDR3 loop spans 14 amino acids. The CDR3 protein is CASSVDRDNEKLFF. CDR3 DNA sequence: TGCGCCAGCAGCGTCGACAGGGACAATGAAAAACTGTTTTTT.

The V call is TRBV7-6, the J call TRBJ2-3; D gene uncertain. The germline V gene encodes CDR1 SGHVS and CDR2 FNYEAQ. The germline V and J ends were trimmed by 2 bases and 6 bases, with 9 bases remaining between them. This CDR3 region has 13 residues. For the CDR3, the DNA is TGTGCCAGCAGCTTATTCGTCGGGGATACGCAGTATTTT. This translates into CASSLFVGDTQYF.

V gene TRBV20-1 combines with J gene TRBJ2-7; TRBD1 might be the D (6 bases). Germline assignment: CDR1 DFQATT and CDR2 SNEGSKA (reference sequence). Trimming removed 4 bases at V and 6 bases at J, with 22 bases between. This CDR3 contains 15 residues. DNA of the CDR3: TGCAGTGCTAAATATACAGGGACGCTTTCTTCCGAGCAGTACTTC. It translates to CSAKYTGTLSSEQYF.

The genes are TRBV18 and TRBJ1-4; TRBD1 matches at 8 bases. With 4 bases clipped from V and 7 bases from J, the junction kept 8 bases outside the gene matches. Germline lookup yields CDR1 KGHSH and CDR2 LQKENI. The CDR3 extends over 15 amino acids. This CDR3 is CASSLGTGLVEKLFF. The DNA of the CDR3 is TGTGCCAGCTCACTGGGGACAGGACTGGTTGAAAAACTGTTTTTT.

The chain joins TRBV7-2 to TRBJ2-7, with 8 bases fitting TRBD2. Germline assignment: CDR1 SGHTA and CDR2 FQGNSA. The CDR3 length is 16 residues. V trimming: 7 bases; J trimming: 2 bases; junction bases outside the gene matches: 13. CDR3 sequence (DNA): TGTGCCAGCACCGAACCGGGGGGGACAAACACCTACGAGCAGTACTTC. This sequence encodes CASTEPGGTNTYEQYF.

The chain couples TRBV5-1 to TRBJ2-7, with 7 bases aligning to TRBD2. Germline-derived CDR1 and CDR2 are SGHRS and YFSETQ. Trimming at V came to 1 base and at J to 2 bases, leaving 9 bases not matched to a gene. The CDR3 is 16 residues long. CDR3 nucleotide sequence: TGCGCCAGCAGCTTGTCCATAGCGGGCAACACCTACGAGCAGTACTTC. This gives the protein CASSLSIAGNTYEQYF.

Of note for this clonotype: A read error may be the cause here, since a much bigger clone is one base away. The chain links TRBV20-1 to TRBJ1-2; no definite D call. This CDR3 contains 11 residues. Germline V gene sequence: CDR1 DFQATT, CDR2 SNEGSKA (reference sequence). The CDR3 sequence: CSAPFRYSYTF. CDR3 sequence (DNA): TGCAGTGCCCCCTTCCGCTATAGCTACACCTTC.

This clonotype occurred a few times. This chain connects TRBV27 to TRBJ2-7; D is unclear. With 4 bases removed from V and 5 bases from J, the gap between germline ends came to 12 bases. CDR3 length: 13 amino acids. Germline CDR1 MNHEY, CDR2 SMNVEV (reference sequence). The CDR3 DNA sequence: TGTGCCAGCAGTTCAAGGGTAGGCCACGAGCAGTACTTC. Its translation is CASSSRVGHEQYF.